Following are 5 T cell receptor beta chains from one sample sequenced in a study of T cells in Graves' hyperthyroidism and ophthalmopathy (dated by TCRdb to between 2018 and 2021). Library preparation used multiplex PCR. The sequencer listed for this sample is Illumina HiSeq 2000. Amplification of TCR beta CDR3 regions was carried out from RNA transcripts. The TCR CDR3 was subjected to a first round of RT-PCR using the HTBI primer set and the Qiagen OneStep RT-PCR kit. TCRdb took the public reads, trimmed them with fastp at Q25, ran MiXCR for clone calling and kept in-frame beta chains. CDR3 protein duplicates are merged, each entry listing the most common genes and DNA. Across this sample there are about 690,000 distinct CDR3 sequences, with approximately 15% seen only once. The ten largest clones take up around 15% of the sample. The sequenced sample was blood. The receptors come from a man aged 45-65 years with Graves' hyperthyroidism.

This chain connects TRBV19 to TRBJ1-1; 10 nucleotides line up with TRBD1. This CDR3 is built from 15 residues. V lost 6 bases, J lost 5 bases, and 9 bases stayed unmatched. Looked up from germline, CDR1 is LNHDA and CDR2 is SQIVND (reference sequence). Here the CDR3 reads CASSGRDRGLTEAFF. CDR3 nucleotides: TGTGCCAGTAGCGGGAGGGACAGGGGTTTGACTGAAGCTTTCTTT.

This clonotype appeared many times. The V gene is TRBV18, the J gene TRBJ2-1; the D is unclear. Trimming removed 3 bases from V and 5 bases from J, with 8 bases in between. Germline V gene data show CDR1 as KGHSH and CDR2 as LQKENI. The CDR3 spans 13 residues. The CDR3 is CASSPELNNEQFF. DNA of the CDR3: TGTGCCAGCTCACCGGAACTCAACAATGAGCAGTTCTTC.

Ten or more counts support this clonotype. V is TRBV18 and J is TRBJ2-1; tentative D call: TRBD1 (6 bases). Germline V gene lookup returns CDR1 KGHSH and CDR2 LQKENI. This CDR3 region has 16 residues. V lost 5 bases and J 4 bases, leaving 18 bases between the germline ends. CDR3 coding DNA: TGTGCCAGCTCAAAGGGGGAGAGATCTCCTTACAATGAGCAGTTCTTC. Translation: CASSKGERSPYNEQFF.

The chain recombines TRBV6-1 with TRBJ2-1; tentative D call: TRBD1 (6 bases). The CDR3 covers 15 residues. Trimming left V 5 bases short and J 2 bases short, with 13 bases between. The germline V gene encodes CDR1 MNHNS and CDR2 SASEGT. The CDR3 loop reads CASSSQGRAYNEQFF. The CDR3 nucleotides are TGTGCCAGCAGTTCCCAGGGGCGAGCCTACAATGAGCAGTTCTTC.

The chain joins TRBV10-1 to TRBJ2-1; 7 bases match TRBD2. Germline values: CDR1 WNHNN, CDR2 SYGVQD (reference sequence). V lost 1 base and J lost 5; bases outside the gene matches: 5. The CDR3 runs to 15 residues. Here the CDR3 reads CASSEFGRGNNEQFF. The CDR3 DNA reads TGCGCCAGCAGTGAGTTTGGGAGGGGAAACAATGAGCAGTTCTTC.